A single sample is the source of the 21 T cell receptor beta chains below, sequenced in a study of persistence of HIV-infected CD4 T cells (TCRdb year 2020). Sample treatment or condition, as interpreted from the label and publication: suppressive antiretroviral therapy. Cells were stimulated with a pool of overlapping HIV-1 Gag 15-mer peptides at 0.75 to 1 ug per peptide per mL. CD4+ T cells that responded were sorted based on upregulation of both CD40 ligand and CD69. What these receptors recognize is not known. The immunoSEQ hsTCRB assay version 4 in survey mode was used to sequence TCRbeta repertoires from genomic DNA. TCRdb took this table from immuneACCESS and kept in-frame rearrangements with V and J called. Such tables lack part of the clones; where checked against another copy, unresolved V genes explain under half of the gap, and the rest is unexplained. The sample records under 20,000 clones, less than 75% of which are singletons. 1.5% to 2% of the sample belongs to the ten largest clones.

This specimen was CD4+ T cells sorted from PBMCs after approximately 20-hour stimulation, taken from a patient who received antiretroviral therapy. The label giving this sample's cell subset or site can be read as: CD40L+CD69+ CD4 T cells responding to HIV-1 Gag peptides. The receptors come from an adult woman with HIV who was CMV-seropositive.

This chain connects TRBV29-1 to TRBJ1-1; D uncertain. Germline values: CDR1 SQVTM, CDR2 ANQGSEA. The CDR3 totals 13 residues. V shed 5 bases and J shed 0 bases, with 10 bases lying between them. The CDR3 reads CSVSSAMNTEAFF. The CDR3 DNA reads as TGCAGCGTTTCTAGTGCCATGAACACTGAAGCTTTCTTT.

The gene calls are TRBV29-1 and TRBJ2-3; a weak D match, TRBD1 (6 bases). The length of the CDR3 is 12 residues. The germline V gene encodes CDR1 SQVTM and CDR2 ANQGSEA. CDR3 sequence reads: CSSEGGTDTQYF. CDR3 DNA sequence: TGCAGTTCCGAGGGGGGCACAGATACGCAGTATTTT.

The chain couples TRBV5-4 to TRBJ2-5, with 7 bases lining up with TRBD1. The CDR3 covers 14 residues. In germline, CDR1 is SGHNT, CDR2 YYREEE (reference sequence). Trimming at V came to 2 bases and at J to 5 bases, leaving 6 bases not matched to a gene. CDR3: CASSFDRVSETQYF. The CDR3 coding sequence is TGTGCCAGCAGCTTCGACAGGGTCTCCGAGACCCAGTACTTC.

The V and J genes are TRBV23-1 and TRBJ1-5, with D possibly TRBD1 on 5 matching bases. TRBV23-1 is recorded as an ORF, its role being uncertain. This CDR3 spans 16 amino acids. Trimming took 0 bases from V and 7 from J, leaving 16 bases between them. CDR3 DNA: TGCGCCAGCAGTCAATCTATCGGGAAGGGGCAACAGCCCCAGCATTTT. It yields the protein CASSQSIGKGQQPQHF.

The V call is TRBV30, the J call TRBJ1-1, with D uncertain. V shed 0 bases and J shed 6 bases, with 8 bases lying between them. The germline gives CDR1 GTSNPN, CDR2 SVGIG (reference sequence). CDR3 length: 12 residues. In nucleotides, the CDR3 is TGTGCCTGGAGTGTAGAGCGCTCTGAAGCTTTCTTT. Its translation: CAWSVERSEAFF.

The rearrangement joins TRBV11-2 to TRBJ1-2; D possibly corresponds to TRBD1 (5 bases). Trimming took off 4 bases at V and 2 bases at J, with 14 bases between the two ends. The CDR3 totals 15 residues. Germline assignment: CDR1 SGHAT and CDR2 FQNNGV. CDR3 region: CASSSQRGLNYGYTF. CDR3 sequence (DNA): TGTGCCAGCAGCTCCCAAAGGGGATTAAACTATGGCTACACCTTC. Filled out from reference TRBV11-2 and TRBJ1-2, the complete variable domain reads EAGVAQSPRYKIIEKRQSVAFWCNPISGHATLYWYQQILGQGPKLLIQFQNNGVVDDSQLPKDRFSAERLKGVDSTLKIQPAKLEDSAVYLCASSSQRGLNYGYTFGSGTRLTVV.

To note about this clone: This may stem from a read error, because a much larger clone lies one nucleotide away. This chain links TRBV5-1 with TRBJ1-1; 9 bases fit TRBD1. The CDR3 is made up of 14 amino acids. V lost 3 bases to trimming and J lost 1 base; unmatched junction nucleotides: 1. CDR1 SGHRS and CDR2 YFSETQ come from the germline V gene. The CDR3 region has the DNA TGCGCCAGCAGCTCGGGACAGGGGAACACTGAAGCTTTCTTT. It yields the protein CASSSGQGNTEAFF.

The chain is built from TRBV6-5 and TRBJ1-1; no firm D call. Trimming stripped 0 bases from V and 3 bases from J, with 11 bases between. This CDR3 has 15 residues. Per the germline V gene, CDR1 is MNHEY and CDR2 is SVGAGI. In DNA form, the CDR3 reads TGTGCCAGCAGTTACTCGAGCAGCGCAGACACTGAAGCTTTCTTT. Its translation is CASSYSSSADTEAFF.

The chain is built from TRBV1 and TRBJ1-2; TRBD1, the D gene given by the table, was not confirmed from the DNA. TRBV1 constitutes a pseudogene. The CDR3 loop spans 20 amino acids. CDR3 nucleotide sequence: TGCACCAGCAGCCAAGATTACAAGGGACAGACCATACACGAAAACTATGGCTACACCTTC. This encodes CTSSQDYKGQTIHENYGYTF.

V gene TRBV2 combines with J gene TRBJ1-4; 7 bases align to TRBD1. The CDR3 loop spans 15 amino acids. Germline V gene data show CDR1 as SNHLY and CDR2 as FYNNEI. Losses at the gene ends were 1 base for V and 6 bases for J; bases not matched to a gene: 5. CDR3 loop: CASSEEQTGYEKLFF. The CDR3 region has the DNA TGTGCCAGCAGTGAAGAGCAGACAGGGTATGAAAAACTGTTTTTT.

This chain's CDR3 is CASRSRRVSAEAFF. In nucleotides, the CDR3 is TGTGCCAGTAGATCAAGGAGGGTTAGTGCTGAAGCTTTCTTT. V gene TRBV19 combines with J gene TRBJ1-1, with D unresolved. In germline, CDR1 is LNHDA, CDR2 SQIVND (reference sequence). V lost 6 bases and J lost 6, with 17 bases in between. CDR3 length equals 14 residues.

The chain uses TRBV5-8 and TRBJ2-7; possible D gene TRBD1, 6 bases. V was clipped by 2 bases and J by 4 bases, with 10 bases between them. This CDR3 spans 13 amino acids. CDR1 is SGHTS and CDR2 is YDEGEE in the germline V gene. The DNA for the CDR3 is TGTGCCAGCAGCTTCGCGGACAGATACGAGCAGTACTTC. Its protein product is CASSFADRYEQYF.

This clone showed up just a few times. CDR3 nucleotides: TGCGCCAGCAGTGAGTCGGGCGGGGGCCCAAGAGTGCAGTACTTC. Protein product: CASSESGGGPRVQYF. V usage is TRBV10-1 and J usage is TRBJ2-7, with TRBD2 as a possible D gene (7 bases). CDR1 is WNHNN, CDR2 SYGVQD, per germline (reference sequence). V was pared by 0 bases and J by 9 bases, with 18 bases between. The CDR3 spans 15 residues.

Of note for this clone: Germline and junction disagree at one end, which may indicate a read error. The chain carries TRBV28 and TRBJ1-2, with 7 bases fitting TRBD1. The CDR3 is 14 amino acids. Germline CDR1 reads MDHEN; CDR2 reads SYDVKM. The CDR3 DNA sequence: TGTGCCAGCAGTCTTTCCCCCCCGGGACAGTCCCCTTCCTTC. It translates to CASSLSPPGQSPSF.

The chain employs TRBV18 and TRBJ2-3; D possibly corresponds to TRBD2 (5 bases). CDR3 length: 13 residues. Trimming shortened V by 4 bases and J by 7 bases, and 12 bases separated the two germline ends. Germline lookup yields CDR1 KGHSH and CDR2 LQKENI. CDR3 coding DNA: TGTGCCAGCTCACGCTCGGGGATCAATACGCAGTATTTT. It encodes CASSRSGINTQYF.

This chain links TRBV7-6 with TRBJ1-4; D is perhaps TRBD1 (5 bases). Trimming removed 4 bases from V and 4 bases from J, with 7 bases in between. The V gene's germline CDR1 is SGHVS and CDR2 FNYEAQ. This CDR3 contains 13 residues. The CDR3 sequence: CASSYGHNEKLFF. Written as DNA, the CDR3 is TGTGCCAGCAGCTATGGACATAATGAAAAACTGTTTTTT.

By share, this clone counts as medium-sized. The V and J genes are TRBV10-2 and TRBJ2-7, with D possibly being TRBD1 or TRBD2 (6 bases each). CDR1 and CDR2 from the germline V gene are WSHSY and SAAADI. V was shortened by 4 bases and J by 3 bases, with 31 bases between the two germline ends. This CDR3 comprises 20 residues. CDR3 in amino acids: CASSGSISGRTAGSIYEQYF. CDR3 nucleotides: TGCGCCAGCAGTGGTTCGATCTCCGGCCGGACAGCGGGCAGCATCTACGAGCAGTACTTC.

This clone is labeled as large. The chain has TRBV30 and TRBJ1-2; no clear D gene. The CDR3 extends over 11 amino acids. Trimming stripped 5 bases from V and 4 bases from J, with 8 bases between. CDR1 is GTSNPN, CDR2 SVGIG, per germline (reference sequence). CDR3 DNA sequence: TGTGCCTGGGGGAGCGGCTATGGCTACACCTTC. Translation: CAWGSGYGYTF.

The rearrangement uses TRBV19 and TRBJ2-6; no clear D gene. CDR3 length equals 13 residues. Germline-derived CDR1 and CDR2 are LNHDA and SQIVND (reference sequence). V lost 10 bases to trimming and J lost 4 bases, with 11 bases between them. The CDR3 sequence: CATAAPGANVLTF. The CDR3 DNA reads TGTGCCACCGCCGCCCCAGGGGCCAACGTCCTGACTTTC.

In its sample, this clone was seen once. The rearrangement uses TRBV7-3 and TRBJ2-2; 9 nucleotides match TRBD2. Looked up from germline, CDR1 is SGHTA and CDR2 is FQGTGA. The CDR3 runs to 15 residues. Trimming at V came to 6 bases and at J to 6 bases, leaving 8 bases not matched to a gene. CDR3 DNA: TGTGCCAGCAGGTTGATGGGGACTAGCCCCGGGGAGCTGTTTTTT. This translates into CASRLMGTSPGELFF.

The chain carries TRBV5-1 and TRBJ1-2; 7 nucleotides match TRBD1. V gave up 4 bases and J gave up 4 bases; unmatched junction bases: 10. Looked up from germline, CDR1 is SGHRS and CDR2 is YFSETQ. This CDR3 has 15 amino acids. The CDR3 coding sequence is TGCGCCAGCAGCGGCACGACAGGGCTGGTCTATGGCTACACCTTC. As protein: CASSGTTGLVYGYTF. Full variable domain (missing parts from reference TRBV5-1 and TRBJ1-2): KAGVTQTPRYLIKTRGQQVTLSCSPISGHRSVSWYQQTPGQGLQFLFEYFSETQRNKGNFPGRFSGRQFSNSRSEMNVSTLELGDSALYLCASSGTTGLVYGYTFGSGTRLTVV.